These 25 T cell receptor beta chains came from one sample sequenced in a study of response to subunit inactivated influenza vaccine. TCRdb re-analysed the RT-PCR reads in MiXCR, keeping a single row per CDR3 protein. Of 800,000 to 1,000,000 distinct CDR3 sequences listed, 21% are singletons. The sample here was PBMCs from blood, taken approximately 5 days after vaccination. The receptors were gathered from a man between 45 and 60 years old who received an inactivated influenza vaccine.

The V and J genes are TRBV15 and TRBJ2-7; D assignment may be TRBD1 or TRBD2 (5 bases each). V was shortened by 3 bases and J by 5 bases, with 8 bases between the two germline ends. The CDR3 covers 12 residues. Germline lookup yields CDR1 LNHNV and CDR2 YYDKDF (reference sequence). In DNA form, the CDR3 reads TGTGCCACCAGCAGGTGGGACGACGAGCAGTACTTC. Translating it yields CATSRWDDEQYF.

The chain uses TRBV28 and TRBJ2-5; 12 bases match TRBD2. Per the germline V gene, CDR1 is MDHEN and CDR2 is SYDVKM. The CDR3 consists of 19 residues. The junction had 15 bases not matched to a gene; V was cut back by 6 bases and J by 1 base. The CDR3 coding sequence is TGTGCCAGCAGCCCCCTGGCTAGCGGGGGGGCCGGAGGCCAAGAGACCCAGTACTTC. Protein: CASSPLASGGAGGQETQYF.

In DNA, the CDR3 is TGTGCCAGCAGCGTAGGTGGTGCGGGGGGGTTCTACAATGAGCAGTTCTTC. It yields the protein CASSVGGAGGFYNEQFF. The chain is built from TRBV9 and TRBJ2-1; 9 positions agree with TRBD2. The length of the CDR3 is 17 residues. Germline values: CDR1 SGDLS, CDR2 YYNGEE. The V and J ends lost 0 bases and 3 bases, in that order; junction bases with no gene match: 7.

This clonotype was found a few times. This chain joins TRBV7-8 and TRBJ2-1, with 10 nucleotides matching TRBD2. After removal of 5 bases from V and 4 bases from J, the junction contained 5 bases not matched to a gene. Germline V gene lookup returns CDR1 SGHVS and CDR2 FQNEAQ. The CDR3 is made up of 15 amino acids. As DNA, the CDR3 is TGTGCCAGCAGCGGTACTAGCGGGGCTTACAATGAGCAGTTCTTC. Protein: CASSGTSGAYNEQFF.

The V and J genes are TRBV7-6 and TRBJ1-2; D is unresolved. There are 14 residues in the CDR3. The germline CDR1 and CDR2 sequences are SGHVS and FNYEAQ. V shed 5 bases and J shed 2 bases, with 12 bases lying between them. CDR3 DNA sequence: TGTGCCAGCAGCCAGACGGGAGGGAACTATGGCTACACCTTC. It is translated as CASSQTGGNYGYTF.

The chain links TRBV9 to TRBJ2-1, with D hard to call. V lost 1 base to trimming and J lost 4 bases, with 9 bases between them. Germline V CDR1 and CDR2: SGDLS, YYNGEE. The CDR3 is 14 residues long. The CDR3 sequence: CASSVRQVYNEQFF. CDR3 nucleotides: TGTGCCAGCAGCGTAAGGCAGGTGTACAATGAGCAGTTCTTC.

The J gene is TRBJ2-7, the V gene TRBV30; 10 nucleotides align to TRBD1. In germline, CDR1 is GTSNPN, CDR2 SVGIG (reference sequence). This CDR3 has 15 amino acids. V lost 5 bases to trimming and J lost 3 bases; unmatched junction nucleotides: 10. CDR3 sequence reads: CAWVEGTGADYEQYF. Here the CDR3 DNA reads TGTGCCTGGGTCGAGGGGACAGGGGCTGACTACGAGCAGTACTTC.

This clonotype was observed a few times. Germline and junction disagree at one end, which may indicate a read error. This chain joins TRBV5-1 and TRBJ2-3; D tentatively reads TRBD1 or TRBD2 (5 bases each). CDR1 and CDR2 from the germline V gene are SGHRS and YFSETQ. This CDR3 comprises 15 residues. CDR3 coding DNA: TGTGCCAGCAGCTTAGTAGGGGACAGCACAGATACGCAGTATTTT. Translated, it gives CASSLVGDSTDTQYF.

This clonotype has a count of ten or more. This chain joins TRBV29-1 and TRBJ1-1, with no clear D. Germline values: CDR1 SQVTM, CDR2 ANQGSEA. V shed 4 bases and J shed 4 bases, with 10 bases lying between them. The CDR3 consists of 12 residues. The CDR3 DNA is TGCAGCGTTGGGGAGCCTGGCACTGAAGCTTTCTTT. This sequence encodes CSVGEPGTEAFF.

This clonotype was found once. The chain employs TRBV12-3 or TRBV12-4 and TRBJ1-4, with 9 bases aligning to TRBD1. The J segment lost 11 bases and the V segment lost 6 bases, leaving 13 bases of the junction unmatched. The CDR3 is made up of 15 amino acids. CDR3 DNA: TGTGCCAGCAGCCGGGACAGGGTCCCGCTCGATAAACTGTTTTTT. Translating gives CASSRDRVPLDKLFF.

The V call is TRBV5-4, the J call TRBJ2-7, with 8 bases matching TRBD1. The germline V gene has CDR1 SGHNT and CDR2 YYREEE (reference sequence). This CDR3 contains 14 residues. Germline trimming cut 4 bases from V and 5 bases from J; bases unmatched to any gene: 8. The CDR3, as DNA: TGTGCCAGCAGCCTCGGCAGGGGGCACAACGAGCAGTACTTC. As protein: CASSLGRGHNEQYF.

V and J are TRBV5-1 and TRBJ2-5, with D maybe TRBD1 (6 bases). Looked up from germline, CDR1 is SGHRS and CDR2 is YFSETQ. V shed 4 bases and J shed 5 bases, with 15 bases lying between them. This CDR3 region has 14 residues. CDR3 sequence (DNA): TGCGCCAGCAGCACAACAGGGTCTCGGGAGACCCAGTACTTC. Protein product: CASSTTGSRETQYF.

V is TRBV6-1 and J is TRBJ2-7; 11 bases are a match to TRBD1. CDR3 size: 16 residues. Germline CDR1 is MNHNS and CDR2 is SASEGT. The junction had 9 bases not matched to a gene; V was cut back by 6 bases and J by 2 bases. The DNA of the CDR3 is TGTGCCAGCAGAGGGACAGGGGGTCGCCTCGCCTACGAGCAGTACTTC. As protein: CASRGTGGRLAYEQYF.

This chain links TRBV27 with TRBJ2-3; no reliable D call. Germline CDR1 and CDR2: MNHEY and SMNVEV (reference sequence). The CDR3 loop spans 16 amino acids. Trimming removed 5 bases from V and 2 bases from J, with 17 bases in between. The CDR3: CASSTTAVGYTDTQYF. CDR3 DNA: TGTGCCAGCAGTACCACAGCAGTCGGGTACACAGATACGCAGTATTTT.

In its sample, this clonotype was seen many times. The chain is built from TRBV29-1 and TRBJ2-1, with 8 bases fitting TRBD2. Unmatched junction bases numbered 4, after V lost 2 bases and J lost 4 bases. Germline V gene data show CDR1 as SQVTM and CDR2 as ANQGSEA. The CDR3 is 14 residues long. The CDR3 spells CSVENQRGYNEQFF. CDR3 in DNA: TGCAGCGTTGAAAACCAGCGGGGGTACAATGAGCAGTTCTTC.

V is TRBV29-1 and J is TRBJ1-1, with D unclear. Germline V gives CDR1 SQVTM, CDR2 ANQGSEA. V lost 6 bases and J 6 bases, leaving 17 bases between the germline ends. This CDR3 has 13 residues. The CDR3 nucleotides read TGCAGCGTCCCCACCTCAGGCGGGGCTGAAGCTTTCTTT. This encodes CSVPTSGGAEAFF.

V and J are TRBV9 and TRBJ2-7; possibly TRBD1 for D (6 bases). CDR3 size: 14 residues. V was clipped by 4 bases and J by 5 bases, with 16 bases between them. CDR1 and CDR2 from the germline V gene are SGDLS and YYNGEE. CDR3 nucleotides: TGTGCCAGCAGCCCAGAGGGGGATCCCCACGAGCAGTACTTC. This translates into CASSPEGDPHEQYF.

Remarks on this clonotype: One base away lies a much larger clone, so this may be a sequencing read error. DNA for the CDR3: TGTGCCAGCAAGAGGACAGTACAAGAGACCCAGTACTTC. Translation gives CASKRTVQETQYF. The genes are TRBV5-6 and TRBJ2-5, with a tentative D call TRBD1 (6 bases). This CDR3 region has 13 residues. Germline CDR1 reads SGHDT; CDR2 reads YYEEEE. Trimming took 6 bases from V and 2 from J, leaving 11 bases between them.

This clonotype was counted only a few times. V is TRBV28 and J is TRBJ2-7; D is perhaps TRBD1 (6 bases). V lost 10 bases and J 0 bases, leaving 10 bases between the germline ends. Germline V gives CDR1 MDHEN, CDR2 SYDVKM. The CDR3 runs to 12 residues. CDR3 sequence: CATRDTSYEQYF. As DNA, the CDR3 is TGTGCCACCCGGGACACCTCCTACGAGCAGTACTTC.

This clonotype has just a few counts. The rearrangement joins TRBV6-1 to TRBJ2-3; 9 bases agree with TRBD2. Losses at the gene ends were 6 bases for V and 2 bases for J; bases not matched to a gene: 9. The CDR3 has 16 amino acids. CDR1 is MNHNS and CDR2 is SASEGT in the germline V gene. CDR3 sequence reads: CASRPMTSGFTDTQYF. The DNA for the CDR3 is TGTGCCAGCAGACCGATGACTAGCGGCTTCACAGATACGCAGTATTTT.

This clonotype was seen many times. The chain combines TRBV18 with TRBJ2-5; D remains unclear. V was cut by 0 bases and J by 5 bases, with 16 bases left in between. Germline CDR1 reads KGHSH; CDR2 reads LQKENI. This CDR3 contains 16 residues. CDR3 DNA: TGTGCCAGCTCACCACCGACACGTGCTGGGTTCGAGACCCAGTACTTC. As protein: CASSPPTRAGFETQYF.

This clonotype appeared a few times. J is TRBJ2-3 and V is TRBV20-1, with D possibly TRBD2 on 5 matching bases. CDR1 and CDR2 from the germline V gene are DFQATT and SNEGSKA (reference sequence). V was shortened by 4 bases and J by 0 bases, with 11 bases between the two germline ends. The CDR3 is 14 amino acids. The CDR3: CSATSGSSTDTQYF. The DNA for the CDR3 is TGCAGTGCTACCAGCGGATCTAGCACAGATACGCAGTATTTT.

This clonotype has ten or more counts. The chain recombines TRBV20-1 with TRBJ2-7; D unresolved. CDR3 length: 13 amino acids. Germline CDR1 reads DFQATT; CDR2 reads SNEGSKA (reference sequence). Trimming left V 0 bases short and J 1 base short, with 7 bases between. CDR3 residues: CSARDSRSYEQYF. DNA for the CDR3: TGCAGTGCTAGAGATTCACGGTCCTACGAGCAGTACTTC.

The chain carries TRBV5-1 and TRBJ2-3; TRBD2 is a possible D gene (6 bases). The CDR3 contains 14 residues. Germline V gives CDR1 SGHRS, CDR2 YFSETQ. The V gene lost 0 bases and the J gene lost 6 bases, with 11 bases spanning the gap. The CDR3 sequence is CASSLASRGDTQYF. CDR3 nucleotide sequence: TGCGCCAGCAGCTTGGCATCCCGGGGGGATACGCAGTATTTT. Combining the CDR3 with reference TRBV5-1 and TRBJ2-3 gives the whole variable domain KAGVTQTPRYLIKTRGQQVTLSCSPISGHRSVSWYQQTPGQGLQFLFEYFSETQRNKGNFPGRFSGRQFSNSRSEMNVSTLELGDSALYLCASSLASRGDTQYFGPGTRLTVL.

As regards this clonotype: One end of the junction is discordant with germline, which a read error may explain. The chain is built from TRBV29-1 and TRBJ2-3, with D uncertain. This CDR3 has 14 residues. Germline V lookup: CDR1 SQVTM, CDR2 ANQGSEA. The CDR3 is CSVATYGSTDTQFF. The CDR3 DNA follows: TGCAGCGTTGCGACATACGGTAGCACAGATACGCAGTTTTTT.